The subject of this entry is one T cell receptor beta chain. The CDR3 contains 13 residues. CDR1 MNHEY and CDR2 SMNVEV come from the germline V gene (reference sequence). The V end was cut by 3 bases, the J end by 2 bases, with 8 bases between. This entry comes from a study of cytomegalovirus exposure and HLA in healthy donors. Study background: Earlier, 110 million or so unique TCR beta sequences were recovered from about 200 million T cells by an analysis.

PCR primers comprised 60 Vbeta and 13 Jbeta primers. TCRdb's copy holds only in-frame clones and misses some; the assay was immunoSEQ multiplex PCR. The data contain roughly 120,000 clones, roughly 82% of them singletons. V is TRBV27 and J is TRBJ2-7; unclear D gene. The source is a male donor in good health and CMV-seropositive. Material: PBMCs. CDR3 nucleotides: TGTGCCAGCAGTTTTAGCACTGCCTACGAGCAGTACTTC. It yields the protein CASSFSTAYEQYF.